This TCR beta chain was sequenced in a study of somatic mutations in cytotoxic T cells in rheumatoid arthritis. On the study more broadly: Patient blood, approximately 30 ml in EDTA, was obtained immediately after diagnosis and prior to the start of any treatment. Collection of follow-up samples took place during immunosuppressive therapy such as methotrexate, hydroxychloroquine and sulfasalazine.

The CDR3 totals 15 residues. Trimming cost V 0 bases and J 2 bases, with 12 bases left between them. CDR1 is SGHRS, CDR2 YFSETQ, per germline. Study conclusions and caveats: The slight TRBV07 underrepresentation in rheumatoid arthritis patients received no adjustment for multiple comparisons.

Both CD4+ and CD8+ cells were separated through positive magnetic bead selection, and their purity was verified using flow cytometry. In the case of this clone: The target antigen is unknown.

Repertoires were generated with immunoSEQ multiplex PCR, while TCRdb's copy carries only in-frame clones and drops some. The repertoire includes under 5,000 clones, approximately 78% of them detected once, and approximately 71% sits in the top ten. The source was CD8+ T cells sorted from blood, collected at a follow-up visit. This chain links TRBV5-1 with TRBJ2-7; weak D call: TRBD2 (6 bases). The source of this sequence is a man aged 40-49 years with rheumatoid arthritis. For the CDR3, the DNA is TGCGCCAGCAGCTTGGCCCTAGAGCGGGCCTACGAGCAGTACTTC. It encodes CASSLALERAYEQYF.